This T cell receptor beta chain comes out of a study of T-cell memory formation after mild COVID-19 (dated by TCRdb to the early 2020s). Regarding the complete study: TCR sequence clusters from the two donors were found to be largely donor specific. Longitudinal TCRalpha and TCRbeta repertoire sequencing tracked T-cell clones expanding and contracting after mild COVID-19 in two donors. The cohort was made up of two young adult volunteers, one female and one male, who were previously healthy.

The instrument was an Illumina NovaSeq 6000. cDNA libraries for TCRalpha and TCRbeta were prepared by 5'RACE using constant-segment primers, with sample barcodes and unique molecular identifiers added. Trizol reagent was used to extract RNA from every sample. The libraries were amplified in two PCR steps, and the second step added a second sample barcode and Illumina TruSeq adapters. Sequencing of the libraries was done on an Illumina NovaSeq, producing 2 x 150 bp paired-end reads. The paper's processing steps were these. Reads were demultiplexed and collapsed into UMI-guided consensus sequences with migec v1.2.7. Using mixcr v2.1.11, the UMI consensuses were aligned to TRA and TRB V and J templates and assembled into clonotypes. A clonotype was counted as expanded or contracted only when both edgeR and NoisET called the clonotype significant, with the noise models trained on biological replicates. For edgeR calls, the thresholds were a false discovery rate-adjusted p below 0.01 and a log2 fold-change of 1. PCA with hierarchical clustering of max-normalized trajectories of the 1000 most abundant clonotypes was used as exploratory dynamics analysis. The CD4 or CD8 phenotype of responding clones was assigned using the separately sequenced CD4+ and CD8+ repertoires. TCRdb ran its own pipeline on the public reads, namely fastp trimming at Q25 and MiXCR clone calling, and kept in-frame beta chains. Every CDR3 protein is listed once, alongside the most common genes and DNA of its rows. TCRdb, rather than the study authors, made the V and J calls. Here the sample has about 390,000 distinct CDR3 sequences; under 25% occur a single time. The ten most abundant clones make up around an eighth of the sample.

A remark on this clonotype: What antigen it recognizes has not been identified. No base quality information exists; no much larger clone differs at one position.

Inclusive of the bounding cysteine and phenylalanine, the CDR3 is 13 residues long. Just CDR3 DNA is preserved here, 39 bases in frame from base 1. Trimmed from V: 5 bases; trimmed from J: 5 bases; junction bases lacking a gene match: 8. The germline V gene specifies SQVTM as CDR1 and ANQGSEA as CDR2. PBMCs were isolated by Ficoll-Paque density gradient centrifugation. What the authors observed across the whole study: Some responding clones were detected in pre-infection memory, which suggested that pre-existing cross-reactive memory T cells had joined the SARS-CoV-2 response. Balanced CD4/CD8 phenotypes were observed for clones contracting from day 15 to 85, whereas a bias towards CD4+ was observed for a second wave of clones expanding from day 15 to 37. Contracting CD4+ clones appeared mostly in the CM and EM memory subsets, whereas CD8+ clones were enriched in EMRA. Whether the second-wave clones peaking on day 37 were SARS-CoV-2 specific was not confirmed. The study covered only a couple of mild cases, and larger cohorts including severe cases with pre-infection samples were considered necessary.

The sequence joins TRBV29-1 to TRBJ2-5, and 7 junction bases match TRBD2. Sequencing input: PBMCs or a T cell subset sorted from them (not recorded which). This receptor was obtained from an adult woman who had mild COVID-19 (a few samples of this study predate the infection). The sample titles of this study are shuffled in the database, so cell type and time point are left out; the donor was told from shared clones. The sequence in DNA is TGCAGCGTTTCGGGGGGAGAATTGGAGACCCAGTACTTC. Its coded protein is CSVSGGELETQYF.